Below, 18 T cell receptor beta chains from the same sample are listed, as sequenced in a study of blood T cell repertoires in COVID-19. Sequencing used immunoSEQ multiplex PCR; TCRdb keeps in-frame clones, though not all of them. The data contain around 100,000 clones, 80% to 90% of them singletons. The specimen was peripheral blood. The receptors come from a woman aged 55-70 years with acute or convalescent COVID-19.

The rearrangement joins TRBV19 to TRBJ1-1, with D perhaps matching TRBD1 (6 bases). Germline CDR1 and CDR2: LNHDA and SQIVND (reference sequence). The CDR3 spans 15 residues. Trimming stripped 1 base from V and 0 bases from J, with 9 bases between. CDR3 DNA: TGTGCCAGTAGTATAGTGGGGGCCATGAACACTGAAGCTTTCTTT. Its translation is CASSIVGAMNTEAFF.

This clone was counted a few times. This chain joins TRBV5-1 and TRBJ2-4, with 7 positions matching TRBD2. Germline loops: CDR1 SGHRS, CDR2 YFSETQ. The V gene end was trimmed by 0 bases and the J gene end by 3 bases; junction bases not matched to a gene: 6. There are 16 residues in the CDR3. Here the CDR3 reads CASSLAAGASKNIQYF. The CDR3 region has the DNA TGCGCCAGCAGCTTGGCCGCGGGAGCGAGCAAAAACATTCAGTACTTC.

The chain carries TRBV27 and TRBJ1-1; the match to TRBD1 covers 8 bases. CDR3 length: 13 residues. Looked up from germline, CDR1 is MNHEY and CDR2 is SMNVEV (reference sequence). Trimming took 3 bases from V and 4 from J; bases not matched to a gene: 1. The CDR3 DNA is TGTGCCAGCAGTTTCGACAGGGGCACTGAAGCTTTCTTT. Its protein is CASSFDRGTEAFF.

V and J are TRBV30 and TRBJ2-2, with 9 nucleotides matching TRBD1. Trimming took 5 bases from V and 4 from J; bases not matched to a gene: 8. Germline CDR1 and CDR2: GTSNPN and SVGIG (reference sequence). The CDR3 has 15 amino acids. CDR3 sequence: CAWGRGQGSTGELFF. The CDR3 DNA reads TGTGCCTGGGGCCGGGGACAGGGAAGCACCGGGGAGCTGTTTTTT.

J is TRBJ1-2 and V is TRBV28; D gene uncertain. Germline V gives CDR1 MDHEN, CDR2 SYDVKM. Trimming removed 2 bases from V and 2 bases from J, with 6 bases in between. The CDR3 is 13 residues long. The CDR3 is CASSLGQNYGYTF. The DNA of the CDR3 is TGTGCCAGCAGTTTAGGGCAGAACTATGGCTACACCTTC.

The chain is built from TRBV5-4 and TRBJ2-1; 9 bases map to TRBD1. The CDR3 covers 16 residues. Germline V gives CDR1 SGHNT, CDR2 YYREEE (reference sequence). J gave up 5 bases and V 3 bases, and 9 bases lay outside the gene matches. CDR3 loop: CASSSSSGTGNNEQFF. CDR3 DNA sequence: TGTGCCAGCAGCTCCTCATCTGGGACAGGGAACAATGAGCAGTTCTTC.

The genes are TRBV14 and TRBJ1-1; tentative D call: TRBD1 (6 bases). CDR1 and CDR2 (germline): SGHDN, FVKESK. Deletions cut 0 bases from V and 2 bases from J, with 10 bases between. This CDR3 is 15 amino acids long. The CDR3 bases are TGTGCCAGCAGCCAAGATGGCAGGGGAAACACTGAAGCTTTCTTT. As protein: CASSQDGRGNTEAFF.

The rearrangement uses TRBV19 and TRBJ2-7; 9 nucleotides line up with TRBD2. CDR1 is LNHDA, CDR2 SQIVND, per germline (reference sequence). Trimming cost V 2 bases and J 6 bases; bases outside gene matches: 2. The CDR3 covers 13 residues. CDR3 loop: CASSINSGSEQYV. As DNA, the CDR3 is TGTGCCAGTAGTATAAATAGCGGGAGCGAGCAGTACGTC.

The chain uses TRBV28 and TRBJ2-1; TRBD1 might be the D (6 bases). With 6 bases removed from V and 6 bases from J, the gap between germline ends came to 21 bases. CDR1 is MDHEN and CDR2 is SYDVKM in the germline V gene. The CDR3 totals 16 residues. CDR3 coding DNA: TGTGCCAGCAGGTCTAACGGACAGCCCGGCGGCAATGAGCAGTTCTTC. Amino acid sequence: CASRSNGQPGGNEQFF.

The V and J genes are TRBV7-9 and TRBJ1-2; TRBD1 aligns across 7 bases. The CDR3 length is 15 residues. The junction had 10 bases not matched to a gene; V was cut back by 5 bases and J by 4 bases. The germline V gene has CDR1 SEHNR and CDR2 FQNEAQ (reference sequence). This CDR3 reads CASSPRDDRAYGYTF. CDR3 in DNA: TGTGCCAGCAGCCCTCGAGACGACAGGGCCTATGGCTACACCTTC. The full variable domain, completed using reference TRBV7-9 and TRBJ1-2, is DTGVSQNPRHKITKRGQNVTFRCDPISEHNRLYWYRQTLGQGPEFLTYFQNEAQLEKSRLLSDRFSAERPKGSFSTLEIQRTEQGDSAMYLCASSPRDDRAYGYTFGSGTRLTVV.

This sequence joins TRBV4-1 and TRBJ2-3; tentatively, D is TRBD2 (6 bases). V was clipped by 1 base and J by 3 bases, with 14 bases between them. The CDR3 totals 16 residues. Germline CDR1 and CDR2: MGHRA and YSYEKL. The DNA of the CDR3 is TGCGCCAGCAGCCAAGGTGAGACGGGAGAAACAGATACGCAGTATTTT. Residues: CASSQGETGETDTQYF.

A few counts support this clone. The V call is TRBV5-8, the J call TRBJ1-4; 9 bases agree with TRBD1. V dropped 4 bases and J dropped 5; count of bases not matched to a gene: 3. The CDR3 runs 14 residues. Looked up from germline, CDR1 is SGHTS and CDR2 is YDEGEE. The CDR3 here is CASSLGQGNEKLFF. The CDR3 nucleotides read TGTGCCAGCAGCCTCGGACAGGGGAATGAAAAACTGTTTTTT. Supplemented by reference TRBV5-8 and TRBJ1-4, the full variable domain reads EAGVTQSPTHLIKTRGQQATLRCSPISGHTSVYWYQQALGLGLQFLLWYDEGEERNRGNFPPRFSGRQFPNYSSELNVNALELEDSALYLCASSLGQGNEKLFFGSGTQLSVL.

The V gene is TRBV12-5, the J gene TRBJ2-3; D perhaps matches TRBD1 (5 bases). The CDR3 has 16 amino acids. Per the germline V gene, CDR1 is LGHNT and CDR2 is FRNRAP. Trimming pared 7 bases from V and 4 bases from J, leaving 21 bases between. CDR3 residues: CASALLGQGRADTQYF. The CDR3 DNA reads TGTGCTAGTGCCCTCTTGGGTCAGGGCCGCGCAGATACGCAGTATTTT.

A remark on this clone: This sample also contains other DNA sequences that code for the same CDR3. The rearrangement joins TRBV6-5 to TRBJ1-4; D might be TRBD1 (5 bases). Per germline, CDR1 MNHEY and CDR2 SVGAGI. This CDR3 region has 14 residues. V lost 0 bases, J lost 4 bases, and 6 bases lay in between. The CDR3 DNA reads as TGTGCCAGCAGTTACTCTCAGGGTAATGAAAAACTGTTTTTT. Amino acids: CASSYSQGNEKLFF.

This clone was picked up one time. The rearrangement joins TRBV5-5 to TRBJ2-2; 7 nucleotides line up with TRBD2. After removal of 0 bases from V and 3 bases from J, the junction contained 5 bases not matched to a gene. Looked up from germline, CDR1 is SGHKS and CDR2 is YYEKEE (reference sequence). This CDR3 is built from 16 residues. This CDR3 reads CASSLESGRDTGELFF. In DNA form, the CDR3 reads TGTGCCAGCAGCTTGGAGTCAGGGAGGGACACCGGGGAGCTGTTTTTT. Based on the CDR3 plus reference TRBV5-5 and TRBJ2-2, the full variable domain is DAGVTQSPTHLIKTRGQQVTLRCSPISGHKSVSWYQQVLGQGPQFIFQYYEKEERGRGNFPDRFSARQFPNYSSELNVNALLLGDSALYLCASSLESGRDTGELFFGEGSRLTVL.

The chain has TRBV2 and TRBJ1-4; D remains ambiguous. CDR1 SNHLY and CDR2 FYNNEI come from the germline V gene. The CDR3 totals 14 residues. Trimming took off 0 bases at V and 4 bases at J, with 6 bases between the two ends. CDR3 amino acids: CASSEAQINEKLFF. Here the CDR3 DNA reads TGTGCCAGCAGTGAAGCGCAGATTAATGAAAAACTGTTTTTT.

V and J are TRBV3-1 (or the pseudogene TRBV3-2) and TRBJ1-2; 7 bases are shared with TRBD1. The CDR3 loop spans 14 amino acids. J lost 4 bases, V lost 1 base, and 3 bases had no gene match. Germline CDR1 LGHDT, CDR2 YNNKEL (reference sequence). The CDR3 spells CASSQGWDSYGYTF. For the CDR3, the DNA is TGTGCCAGCAGCCAAGGGTGGGACAGCTATGGCTACACCTTC.

The rearrangement joins TRBV11-3 to TRBJ2-1, with 7 bases lining up with TRBD1. CDR1 is SGHNT and CDR2 is YENEEA in the germline V gene. Germline trimming cut 7 bases from V and 3 bases from J; bases unmatched to any gene: 3. This CDR3 is 13 amino acids long. The CDR3 DNA reads TGTGCCAGCAAACAGGGGCTCTACAATGAGCAGTTCTTC. It codes for CASKQGLYNEQFF.